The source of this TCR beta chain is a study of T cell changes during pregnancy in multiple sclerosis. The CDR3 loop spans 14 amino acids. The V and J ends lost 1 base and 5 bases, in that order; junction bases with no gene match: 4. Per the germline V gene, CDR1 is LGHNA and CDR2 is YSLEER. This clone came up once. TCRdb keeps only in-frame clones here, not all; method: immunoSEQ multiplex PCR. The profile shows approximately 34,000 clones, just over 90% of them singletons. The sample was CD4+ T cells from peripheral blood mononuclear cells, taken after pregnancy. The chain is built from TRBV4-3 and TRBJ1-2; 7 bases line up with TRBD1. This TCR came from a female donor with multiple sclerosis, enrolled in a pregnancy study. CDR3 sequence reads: CASSQGDRYYGYTF. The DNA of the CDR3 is TGCGCCAGCAGCCAAGGGGACAGATATTATGGCTACACCTTC.